This T cell receptor beta chain came from a study of blood T cell repertoires in COVID-19. Enrollees, 18 to 89 years old, lived in fewer than 25 US areas. Membership in each cohort depended on participant-reported clinical history. Cohort 3 donors counted as recovered after two negative PCRs, clearance, or resolved symptoms. Per germline, CDR1 MNHEY and CDR2 SVGAGI. Germline trimming cut 7 bases from V and 2 bases from J; bases unmatched to any gene: 6. The CDR3 sequence is 15 residues long. The table came from immunoSEQ multiplex PCR; TCRdb's copy has only in-frame clones and leaves some out. This table has approximately 260,000 clones, around 82% appearing once.

This chain uses TRBV6-5 with TRBJ1-5; 9 positions match TRBD1. Sequencing was carried out using PBMCs or T cells enriched from blood (not recorded which). The TCR was taken from a man aged 45-60 years who had recovered from COVID-19. This CDR3 is CASIQGARGNQPQHF. The CDR3, as DNA: TGTGCCAGCATACAGGGGGCGCGAGGCAATCAGCCCCAGCATTTT.